Below, 9 T cell receptor beta chains from the same sample are listed, as sequenced in a study of T-cell memory formation after mild COVID-19 (dated by TCRdb to the early 2020s). The library was made by 5' RACE. The run used an Illumina NovaSeq 6000. Using fastp trimming at Q25 and MiXCR clonotype assembly, TCRdb reanalyzed the public sequencing data and kept in-frame beta chains. For every CDR3 protein sequence, its rows merge into one entry that carries the most common genes and DNA. The sample contains hundreds of thousands of distinct CDR3 sequences, approximately 21% of them found a single time. Around 8.4% of the sample lies in the top ten. Material for sequencing was PBMCs or a T cell subset sorted from them (not recorded which). These receptors all come from an adult woman who had mild COVID-19 (a few samples of this study predate the infection). The sample titles of this study are shuffled in the database, so cell type and time point are left out; the donor was told from shared clones.

As concerns this clonotype: At one boundary the junction diverges from the germline segment, which might be a read error. This chain links TRBV6-6 with TRBJ2-2, with D tentatively TRBD1 (6 bases). Germline CDR1 and CDR2: MNHNY and SVGAGI (reference sequence). The CDR3 has 13 residues. As DNA, the CDR3 is TGTGCCAGCAGTTACGAGGGGGTCGGGGAGCTGATTTTT. Translating it yields CASSYEGVGELIF.

This clonotype was counted many times. The rearrangement joins TRBV5-6 to TRBJ2-5; a weak D match, TRBD1 (6 bases). This CDR3 spans 17 amino acids. Germline CDR1 is SGHDT and CDR2 is YYEEEE. V was pared by 4 bases and J by 1 base, with 20 bases between. The CDR3 DNA follows: TGTGCCAGCAGCCCCGGGACACTCCGCTGGGCCCAAGAGACCCAGTACTTC. It specifies CASSPGTLRWAQETQYF.

The chain joins TRBV7-8 to TRBJ2-2; maybe TRBD2 (6 bases). The V gene's germline CDR1 is SGHVS and CDR2 FQNEAQ. The CDR3 consists of 16 residues. Trimming shortened V by 4 bases and J by 6 bases, and 18 bases separated the two germline ends. In nucleotides, the CDR3 is TGTGCCAGCAGCTCCAGAGGGGACTCTGCCGCCGGGGAGCTGTTTTTT. It is translated as CASSSRGDSAAGELFF.

A few counts support this clonotype. CDR3 amino acids: CASSFYSRGTTNEKLFF. The CDR3 nucleotides are TGCGCCAGCAGCTTTTACTCCAGGGGGACAACTAATGAAAAACTGTTTTTT. V is TRBV5-1 and J is TRBJ1-4; 7 bases map to TRBD1. Germline V gene lookup returns CDR1 SGHRS and CDR2 YFSETQ. Germline trimming cut 2 bases from V and 0 bases from J; bases unmatched to any gene: 7. The CDR3 has 17 residues.

This clonotype was recorded a few times. This rearrangement joins TRBV29-1 to TRBJ2-3; TRBD2 agrees at 14 bases. Per germline, CDR1 SQVTM and CDR2 ANQGSEA. J was trimmed by 5 bases and V by 4 bases; bases with no gene match: 2. The length of the CDR3 is 14 residues. The CDR3 bases are TGCAGCGTTGCCGGACTAGCGGGGGGAGATACGCAGTATTTT. Translated: CSVAGLAGGDTQYF.

CDR3 sequence: CASSVAVGPYEQYF. CDR3 nucleotides: TGTGCCAGCAGCGTAGCTGTTGGCCCATACGAGCAGTACTTC. V gene TRBV9 combines with J gene TRBJ2-7; D is undetermined. The germline V gene encodes CDR1 SGDLS and CDR2 YYNGEE. The germline V and J ends were trimmed by 0 bases and 4 bases, with 11 bases remaining between them. The CDR3 runs 14 residues.

CDR3 bases: TGCAGCGCGAGGGACCGCCTTAACTATGGCTACACCTTC. Amino acids: CSARDRLNYGYTF. This chain connects TRBV29-1 to TRBJ1-2; D perhaps matches TRBD1 (5 bases). V lost 7 bases, J lost 1 base, and 13 bases lay in between. CDR1 is SQVTM, CDR2 ANQGSEA, per germline. The CDR3 runs 13 residues.

The J gene is TRBJ2-7, the V gene TRBV6-2 or TRBV6-3; no reliable D call. The germline CDR1 and CDR2 sequences are MNHEY and SVGEGT. The ends were cut back, 0 bases at V and 7 bases at J, with 10 bases in the middle. The CDR3 totals 13 residues. CDR3 nucleotides: TGTGCCAGCAGTTACTCGGCCCCTGGGGAGCAGTACTTC. It translates to CASSYSAPGEQYF.

This clonotype appeared many times. This chain uses TRBV20-1 with TRBJ2-1; 10 bases are shared with TRBD2. Germline CDR1 is DFQATT and CDR2 is SNEGSKA (reference sequence). Losses at the gene ends were 3 bases for V and 5 bases for J; bases not matched to a gene: 7. This CDR3 is 15 amino acids long. CDR3 protein: CSASMVGLANNEQFF. The CDR3 nucleotides read TGCAGTGCTAGCATGGTGGGACTAGCGAACAATGAGCAGTTCTTC.